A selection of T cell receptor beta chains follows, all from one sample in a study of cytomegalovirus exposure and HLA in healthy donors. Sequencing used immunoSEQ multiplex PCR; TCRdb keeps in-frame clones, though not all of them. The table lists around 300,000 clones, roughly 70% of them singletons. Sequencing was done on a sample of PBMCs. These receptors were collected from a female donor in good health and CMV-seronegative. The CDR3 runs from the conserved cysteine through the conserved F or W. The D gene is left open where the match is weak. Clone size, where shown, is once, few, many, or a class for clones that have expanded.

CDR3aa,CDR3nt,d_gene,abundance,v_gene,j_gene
CASSPSLAGVYEQYF,TGTGCCAGCAGCCCGAGCCTAGCGGGAGTATACGAGCAGTACTTC,TRBD2,-,TRBV2,TRBJ2-7
CASSSRGHYNQPQHF,TGTGCCAGTAGCTCCCGCGGGCACTACAATCAGCCCCAGCATTTT,-,few,TRBV19,TRBJ1-5
CASSQSTLETQYF,TGTGCCAGCAGTCAGTCCACCTTGGAGACCCAGTACTTC,-,-,TRBV2,TRBJ2-5
CASSPLNEQFF,TGTGCCAGCAGCCCCCTTAATGAGCAGTTCTTC,-,-,TRBV6-6,TRBJ2-1
CASSAGTENTEAFF,TGTGCCAGCAGCGCCGGGACAGAGAACACTGAAGCTTTCTTT,TRBD1,-,TRBV2,TRBJ1-1
CASSSGLYNEQFF,TGTGCCAGCTCAAGCGGTCTCTACAATGAGCAGTTCTTC,-,-,TRBV2,TRBJ2-1
CASSPTGNTGELFF,TGCGCCAGCAGCCCCACAGGGAACACCGGGGAGCTGTTTTTT,-,once,TRBV5-1,TRBJ2-2
CASSEALGQYNEQFF,TGTGCCAGCAGTGAAGCGCTTGGGCAGTACAATGAGCAGTTCTTC,-,few,TRBV6-1,TRBJ2-1
CASSVGLAGGDEQFF,TGTGCCAGTAGTGTCGGACTAGCGGGAGGGGATGAGCAGTTCTTC,TRBD2,-,TRBV19,TRBJ2-1
CASSLLPRTGSLASPLHF,TGTGCCAGCAGTTTATTGCCCCGGACAGGAAGTTTGGCATCACCCCTCCACTTT,TRBD1,-,TRBV27,TRBJ1-6
CASRSSGNTIYF,TGTGCCAGCAGGAGCTCTGGAAACACCATATATTTT,-,-,TRBV6-5,TRBJ1-3
CASSLAGELAEAFF,TGTGCCAGCAGCTTGGCAGGGGAGTTGGCTGAAGCTTTCTTT,-,-,TRBV11-2,TRBJ1-1
CASRGPSWGYTF,TGTGCCAGCAGGGGGCCGAGCTGGGGCTACACCTTC,-,-,TRBV28,TRBJ1-2
CAWSRDRGNEQFF,TGTGCCTGGAGCAGGGACAGGGGGAATGAGCAGTTCTTC,TRBD1,-,TRBV30,TRBJ2-1
CASSPLSSGTTKNIQYF,TGTGCCAGCTCACCACTATCTAGCGGGACCACCAAAAACATTCAGTACTTC,TRBD2,-,TRBV18,TRBJ2-4
CASSEPGGAYEQYF,TGTGCCAGCAGTGAACCAGGGGGCGCCTACGAGCAGTACTTC,TRBD1,few,TRBV6-5,TRBJ2-7
CAISESEGSSGYTF,TGTGCCATCAGTGAGTCGGAGGGATCATCTGGCTACACCTTC,-,-,TRBV10-3,TRBJ1-2
CASSVRGPNTEAFF,TGTGCCAGCAGTGTTAGGGGCCCCAACACTGAAGCTTTCTTT,-,few,TRBV6-1,TRBJ1-1
CASSGTSGQFSYNEQFF,TGTGCCAGCAGTGGGACTAGCGGACAATTCTCCTACAATGAGCAGTTCTTC,TRBD2,few,TRBV28,TRBJ2-1
CASSPGTGPYEQYF,TGTGCCAGCAGCCCCGGGACAGGACCCTACGAGCAGTACTTC,TRBD1,-,TRBV5-6,TRBJ2-7
CASSDRTGVQETQYF,TGCGCCAGCAGTGATCGGACAGGCGTCCAAGAGACCCAGTACTTC,TRBD1,-,TRBV10-2,TRBJ2-5
CASSGGQGAGGYTF,TGCGCCAGCAGCGGGGGACAGGGGGCGGGTGGCTACACCTTC,TRBD1,-,TRBV5-1,TRBJ1-2
CASSQDRTSGTYEQYF,TGCGCCAGCAGCCAAGATCGGACTAGCGGGACCTACGAGCAGTACTTC,TRBD2,-,TRBV4-1,TRBJ2-7
CASKERTEANTEAFF,TGTGCCAGCAAAGAACGGACAGAGGCGAACACTGAAGCTTTCTTT,-,-,TRBV7-9,TRBJ1-1